Below are 12 T cell receptor beta chains sequenced from a single sample in a study of CD8 T cells in Susac syndrome. The authors reverse transcribed roughly 0.5 to 1 ug RNA with random hexamers. TCRdb recomputed calls from the immunoSEQ multiplex PCR reads with MiXCR, one row per CDR3 protein. The sample contains 250,000 to 300,000 distinct CDR3 sequences, around 91% of which appear only once. The sequencing input was CD8+ T cells from PBMCs. The receptors come from a human donor with multiple sclerosis.

This clonotype came up once. The V call is TRBV7-9, the J call TRBJ1-1; 9 bases are a match to TRBD1. The CDR3 is 15 residues long. The germline V gene has CDR1 SEHNR and CDR2 FQNEAQ (reference sequence). V shed 3 bases, J shed 4 bases, and the junction held 6 bases outside the gene matches. CDR3 coding DNA: TGTGCCAGCAGCTTCTGGGACAGGGATGGCACTGAAGCTTTCTTT. Amino acids: CASSFWDRDGTEAFF.

The V gene is TRBV30, the J gene TRBJ2-1; D is perhaps TRBD2 (5 bases). CDR3 size: 14 residues. From germline, CDR1 is GTSNPN and CDR2 SVGIG (reference sequence). The V end lost 1 base, the J end lost 6 bases, and 13 bases lay between the germline ends. CDR3 protein: CAWSGGPRGNEQFF. Written as DNA, the CDR3 is TGTGCCTGGAGTGGAGGTCCCCGGGGCAATGAGCAGTTCTTC.

The V call is TRBV28, the J call TRBJ1-1; 8 nucleotides match TRBD1. The CDR3 covers 14 residues. The trim removed 6 bases at V and 1 base at J, leaving 4 bases unmatched. Looked up from germline, CDR1 is MDHEN and CDR2 is SYDVKM. CDR3: CASRLDRGNTEAFF. CDR3 coding DNA: TGTGCCAGCAGGCTTGACAGGGGGAACACTGAAGCTTTCTTT. The whole variable domain, filled in from reference TRBV28 and TRBJ1-1, reads DVKVTQSSRYLVKRTGEKVFLECVQDMDHENMFWYRQDPGLGLRLIYFSYDVKMKEKGDIPEGYSVSREKKERFSLILESASTNQTSMYLCASRLDRGNTEAFFGQGTRLTVV.

The rearrangement links TRBV28 to TRBJ2-3; D remains unclear. In germline, CDR1 is MDHEN, CDR2 SYDVKM. CDR3 length: 14 residues. The V gene lost 7 bases and the J gene lost 2 bases, with 13 bases spanning the gap. DNA for the CDR3: TGTGCCAGCACTGGGTGGTCCCTCACAGATACGCAGTATTTT. As protein: CASTGWSLTDTQYF.

The chain combines TRBV20-1 with TRBJ2-7, with D tentatively TRBD2 (6 bases). Trimming removed 1 base from V and 1 base from J, with 14 bases in between. Germline CDR1 reads DFQATT; CDR2 reads SNEGSKA (reference sequence). This CDR3 is 15 amino acids long. Here the CDR3 DNA reads TGCAGTGCTAGAGCCCGGGGGATAAGTTCCTACGAGCAGTACTTC. This gives the protein CSARARGISSYEQYF.

The J gene is TRBJ1-1, the V gene TRBV18; TRBD1 agrees at 8 bases. With 4 bases clipped from V and 2 bases from J, the junction kept 6 bases outside the gene matches. Germline V gene sequence: CDR1 KGHSH, CDR2 LQKENI. This CDR3 comprises 15 residues. This CDR3 reads CASSQLGQGNTEAFF. The CDR3 DNA reads TGTGCCAGCTCACAACTCGGACAGGGAAACACTGAAGCTTTCTTT.

This chain uses TRBV6-2 or TRBV6-3 with TRBJ1-5; D gene ambiguous. V shed 5 bases and J shed 2 bases, with 13 bases lying between them. The length of the CDR3 is 15 residues. The V gene's germline CDR1 is MNHEY and CDR2 SVGEGT. The CDR3 loop is CASSPAIGGNQPQHF. The CDR3 DNA reads TGTGCCAGCAGTCCAGCTATTGGGGGCAATCAGCCCCAGCATTTT.

The gene calls are TRBV20-1 and TRBJ2-1; TRBD1 matches 10 bases. Germline trimming cut 3 bases from V and 9 bases from J; bases unmatched to any gene: 8. Germline CDR1 and CDR2: DFQATT and SNEGSKA (reference sequence). The CDR3 covers 14 residues. The chain's CDR3 is CSASGTGDFSEQFF. Written as DNA, the CDR3 is TGCAGTGCTAGCGGGACAGGGGATTTCAGTGAGCAGTTCTTC.

This chain connects TRBV6-5 to TRBJ1-2; tentative D call: TRBD1 (5 bases). CDR1 is MNHEY, CDR2 SVGAGI, per germline. CDR3 length: 17 residues. The V gene lost 7 bases and the J gene lost 2 bases, with 23 bases spanning the gap. The CDR3 DNA reads TGTGCCAGCACGTTGGAAGCCGGGGGTAGACTAAACTATGGCTACACCTTC. Translated: CASTLEAGGRLNYGYTF.

The rearrangement links TRBV5-6 to TRBJ2-6; D is unclear. The CDR3 consists of 17 residues. Deletions cut 4 bases from V and 0 bases from J, with 14 bases between. The germline gives CDR1 SGHDT, CDR2 YYEEEE. The CDR3 DNA reads TGTGCCAGCAGCGCCGCTCCTGGGGACTCTGGGGCCAACGTCCTGACTTTC. It is translated as CASSAAPGDSGANVLTF.

This chain uses TRBV28 with TRBJ2-3; TRBD1 aligns across 9 bases. J gave up 0 bases and V 5 bases, and 12 bases lay outside the gene matches. Germline V gene sequence: CDR1 MDHEN, CDR2 SYDVKM. The CDR3 covers 18 residues. CDR3 in amino acids: CASSPRQGDFSSTDTQYF. The CDR3, as DNA: TGTGCCAGCAGTCCAAGACAGGGGGACTTTTCTAGCACAGATACGCAGTATTTT.

The chain has TRBV23-1 and TRBJ1-1, with D unclear. TRBV23-1 carries the ORF label, with uncertain function. The CDR3 is 15 residues long. V was cut by 0 bases and J by 0 bases, with 8 bases left in between. The CDR3 is CASSQSETVNTEAFF. CDR3 bases: TGCGCCAGCAGTCAATCGGAAACAGTGAACACTGAAGCTTTCTTT.